A single sample gave rise to the 4 T cell receptor beta chains below, sequenced in a study of OX40 agonist ivuxolimab in advanced cancers. The protocol was immunoSEQ multiplex PCR, while the TCRdb copy is restricted to in-frame clones and leaves out a portion. The top ten hold 0.27% of the sample, which has about 120,000 clones, roughly nine tenths seen once. Material: CD4+ or CD8+ T cells sorted from blood, obtained in a trial of the OX40 agonist ivuxolimab. The receptors come from an adult with an advanced solid tumor such as melanoma, head and neck, liver or kidney cancer.

V usage is TRBV7-6 and J usage is TRBJ2-1; maybe TRBD1 (5 bases). Germline CDR1 SGHVS, CDR2 FNYEAQ. V was cut by 7 bases and J by 2 bases, with 15 bases left in between. The CDR3 consists of 15 residues. CDR3 sequence: CASTRAGNTYNEQFF. The CDR3, as DNA: TGTGCCAGCACCAGGGCAGGGAACACCTACAATGAGCAGTTCTTC.

The chain joins TRBV9 to TRBJ1-2, with a possible D match to TRBD1 (6 bases). The CDR3 length is 15 residues. From germline, CDR1 is SGDLS and CDR2 YYNGEE. V dropped 0 bases and J dropped 4 bases, with 13 bases sitting between them. The DNA for the CDR3 is TGTGCCAGCAGCGTAGATCCTACAGGGACCTATGGCTACACCTTC. It is translated as CASSVDPTGTYGYTF. Complete variable domain (other parts from reference TRBV9 and TRBJ1-2): DSGVTQTPKHLITATGQRVTLRCSPRSGDLSVYWYQQSLDQGLQFLIQYYNGEERAKGNILERFSAQQFPDLHSELNLSSLELGDSALYFCASSVDPTGTYGYTFGSGTRLTVV.

The CDR3 nucleotides read TGTGCCAGCAGCCCCGTTGGCACAGATACGCAGTATTTT. Its protein product is CASSPVGTDTQYF. The chain is built from TRBV6-5 and TRBJ2-3; D unresolved. V lost 6 bases and J lost 1, with 8 bases in between. This CDR3 comprises 13 residues. Germline loops: CDR1 MNHEY, CDR2 SVGAGI.

There are a few counts of this clone. The chain carries TRBV7-8 and TRBJ1-1; 7 positions agree with TRBD1. Trimming at V came to 3 bases and at J to 2 bases, leaving 3 bases not matched to a gene. The germline V gene has CDR1 SGHVS and CDR2 FQNEAQ. The CDR3 contains 14 residues. CDR3 in amino acids: CASSFGTANTEAFF. CDR3 DNA sequence: TGTGCCAGCAGCTTCGGGACAGCTAACACTGAAGCTTTCTTT.